Listed below are T cell receptor beta chains from one sample, sequenced in a study of shared clonotypes between healthy human individuals. Here immunoSEQ multiplex PCR was the method, and the copy in TCRdb shows in-frame clones only, minus some. The profile covers about 2 million clones, with about 95% appearing a single time and 0.9% to 1.5% taken by the ten largest. The specimen sequenced was naive CD8+ T cells sorted from blood. These receptors were collected from a young man in good health. CDR3s include the opening cysteine and the closing phenylalanine or tryptophan.

cdr3_aa v_call
CASSEGDRHNEQFF TRBV2
CASSLGRGNQPQHF TRBV27
CASSDTGNEDQYF TRBV6-5
CATAKLGDEKLFF TRBV15
CASSQDRAGSYEQYF TRBV4-1
CASSLGHYGTDNEKLFF TRBV7-6
CASSDSIKQYF TRBV6-4
CASGVDLGLREKLFF TRBV27
CASSLLGGLSEQFF TRBV5-4
CAIRVVREQGNGYTF TRBV10-3
CASSLASRGSPLHF TRBV14
CASSYSAGTYGYTF TRBV6-5
CASSNSGQGYDNSPLHF TRBV19
CATSRSRGGSQPQHF TRBV15
CASSVTDLPRVKSEAFF TRBV9
CASSQDAPGLASFYEQYF TRBV4-1
CATTPAPGQGMDYGYTF TRBV15
CASSFGLGENTEAFF TRBV6-5
CASSVGPADYEQYF TRBV9
CASSLDRVGYGYTF TRBV6-6
CATSRDPPDTQYF TRBV15
CASRGLSSYEQYF TRBV19
CASSLVRGLEDTQYF TRBV7-9
CASSLFSGNTGELFF TRBV5-1
CAGRDSAYGYTF TRBV30
CAWTPLGQGFHEQFF TRBV30
CASSYQTGETGELFF TRBV7-9
CAWGPPGETQYF TRBV30
CASSLVDPGELFF TRBV5-1
CASSPMGGASSYNEQFF TRBV11-2
CAISLDRTYEQYF TRBV10-3
CASSLDYSWEQFF TRBV5-6
CASSPRRGSPSYEQYF TRBV28
CASSVEAGSYNEQFF TRBV9
CASSSVGASADEQYF TRBV5-6
CATQWGSETQYF TRBV2
CASSLVATGELFF TRBV5-6
CASSLEYDSGNTIYF TRBV11-2
CASSPHGGEKETQYF TRBV2
CASSSYRGPSNQPQHF TRBV6-5
CASSFSGSPPDTQYF TRBV7-8
CASSLVLGVPYQYF TRBV11-2
CASSIASGSHEQYF TRBV19
CASSLTGLQETQYF TRBV7-3
CASSLSPTYEQYF TRBV5-1
CATSNDLGAEKLFF TRBV15